This T cell receptor beta chain was recorded in a study of T-cell reconstitution after alpha-beta-depleted transplantation in children. General study results and limits: Among T cells one year after transplant, newly produced cells accounted for most counts and diversity.

This clonotype has a count of ten or more. The antigen remains unidentified. Construction of the TCRbeta library involved unique molecular identifiers. Via MiXCR, TCRdb re-called the PCR reads, giving one row per CDR3 protein. The data show fewer than 700,000 distinct CDR3 sequences, about an eighth seen once. CDR1 is SGHDT and CDR2 is YYEEEE in the germline V gene. V lost 4 bases and J 4 bases, leaving 17 bases between the germline ends. The CDR3 has 15 amino acids. The TCR originated in a male patient younger than 18 who had a stem cell transplant for acute myeloid leukemia, so the T cells may come from the graft donor. The starting material was PBMCs, mostly from graft donor cells, obtained 360 days after TCRalphabeta/CD19-depleted stem cell transplant. The V call is TRBV5-6, the J call TRBJ1-1; tentative D call: TRBD1 (6 bases). CDR3 region: CASSIRGPLSTEAFF. The DNA for the CDR3 is TGTGCCAGCAGCATCAGGGGTCCCCTGAGCACTGAAGCTTTCTTT.